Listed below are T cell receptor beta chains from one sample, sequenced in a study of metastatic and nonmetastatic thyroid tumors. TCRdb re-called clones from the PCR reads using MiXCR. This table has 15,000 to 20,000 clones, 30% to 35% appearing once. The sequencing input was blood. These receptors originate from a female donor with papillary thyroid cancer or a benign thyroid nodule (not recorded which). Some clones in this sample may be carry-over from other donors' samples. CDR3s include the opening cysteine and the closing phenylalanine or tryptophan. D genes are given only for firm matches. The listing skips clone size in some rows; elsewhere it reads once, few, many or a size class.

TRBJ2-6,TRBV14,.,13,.,TGTGGCAGCAGCCGGAGGGGGGCAAACGTACAGACTTTC,CGSSRRGANVQTF
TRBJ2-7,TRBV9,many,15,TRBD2,TGTGCCAGCAGCCCCCGCAGCGGGGGGGCCTACGAGCAGTACTTC,CASSPRSGGAYEQYF
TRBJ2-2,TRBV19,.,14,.,TGTGCCAGTAGTATTGGCCGACCCACCGGGGAGATGTTTTTT,CASSIGRPTGEMFF
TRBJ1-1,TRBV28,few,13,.,TGTGCCAGCAGTTTAGAAGGGATCACTGAAGCTTTCTTT,CASSLEGITEAFF
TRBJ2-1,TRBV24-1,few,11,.,TGTGCCACCAGTCGGTACAATGAGCAGTTCTTC,CATSRYNEQFF
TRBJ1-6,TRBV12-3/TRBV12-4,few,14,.,TGTGCCAGCAGTTTATCATCGGGGAATTCACCCCTCCACTTT,CASSLSSGNSPLHF
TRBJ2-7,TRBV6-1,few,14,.,TGTGCCAGCCGCCCAACTGGGGACATCTACGAGCAGTACTTC,CASRPTGDIYEQYF
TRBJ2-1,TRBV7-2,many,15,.,TGTGCCAGTCAAAGGGGGGGGGGTCCCTACAATGAGCAGTTCTTC,CASQRGGGPYNEQFF
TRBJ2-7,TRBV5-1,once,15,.,TGCGCCAGCAGCTTGTTTACCCGGACAGACTACGAGCAGTACTTC,CASSLFTRTDYEQYF
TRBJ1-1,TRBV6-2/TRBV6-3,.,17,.,TGTGCCAGCACCGACCCAGGGGTGAGCCCTTCTAACACTGAAGCTTTCTTT,CASTDPGVSPSNTEAFF
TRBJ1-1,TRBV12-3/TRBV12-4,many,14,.,TGTGCCAGCAGTTCCGGGGGGGGGAACACTGAAGCTTTCTTT,CASSSGGGNTEAFF
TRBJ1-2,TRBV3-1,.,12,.,TGTGCCAGCAGCCAAGACCTCGTGGGCCACACCTTC,CASSQDLVGHTF
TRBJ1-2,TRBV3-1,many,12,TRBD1,TGTGCCAGCAGCCTGACAGGGTTGGGCTACACCTTC,CASSLTGLGYTF
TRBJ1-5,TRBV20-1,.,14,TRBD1,TGCAGTGCTGCGGGACAGGGGGGCAATCAGCCCCAGCATTTT,CSAAGQGGNQPQHF
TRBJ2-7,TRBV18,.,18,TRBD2,TGTGCCAGCTCAGGAGGGACTAGCGGGGGAGCATCATCCTACGAGCAGTACTTC,CASSGGTSGGASSYEQYF
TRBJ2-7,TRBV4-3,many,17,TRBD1,TGCGCCAGCAGCCAGAGGCTACAGGGGTTTTCGTCCGACGAGCAGTACTTC,CASSQRLQGFSSDEQYF
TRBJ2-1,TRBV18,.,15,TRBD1,TGTGCCAGCTCACCACCGGGACAGGGGGTGAATGAGCAGTTCTTC,CASSPPGQGVNEQFF
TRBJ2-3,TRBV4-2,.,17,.,TGTGCCGGCAGCCAAGATTTGGGCGGGGTATTGACAGATACGCAGTATTTT,CAGSQDLGGVLTDTQYF
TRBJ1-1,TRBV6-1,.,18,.,TGTGCCAGCAGTGAATATCAGGGCAGCGGTTCCATGAACACTGAAGCTTTCTTT,CASSEYQGSGSMNTEAFF
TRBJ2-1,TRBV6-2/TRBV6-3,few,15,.,TGTGCCAGCAGTTACGTAGCGGTGGTTCCCAATGAGCAGTTCTTC,CASSYVAVVPNEQFF
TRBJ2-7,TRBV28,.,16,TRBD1,TGTGCCAGCAGTTTAACGGACAGGAGTGAGGCCTACGAGCAGTACTTC,CASSLTDRSEAYEQYF
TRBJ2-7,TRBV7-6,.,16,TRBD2,TGTGCCAGCAGCCCTACGACTAGCGGGAGCTCCTACGAGCAGTACTTC,CASSPTTSGSSYEQYF